The 29 T cell receptor beta chains below were found in one sample sequenced in a study of CD8+ T cells in alopecia areata. Extracted RNA was reverse transcribed into cDNA, the sequencing template. The repertoire was sequenced with immunoSEQ multiplex PCR; TCRdb's copy has only in-frame clones and lacks some. The repertoire includes more than 140,000 clones, around 83% of them detected once, and approximately 13% sits in the top ten. Indicated treatment: oral pan-JAK inhibitor, 5-10 mg twice daily. The sequences come from CD8+ T cells sorted from blood, collected at week 4, from a patient treated with tofacitinib. These receptors were taken from a human donor with alopecia areata.

The DNA for the CDR3 is TGTGCCAGCAGCCAAGAAGTGGCGGGTGGGCAGCCCCAGCATTTT. Protein sequence: CASSQEVAGGQPQHF. J is TRBJ1-5 and V is TRBV4-2; no definite D call. The germline V and J ends were trimmed by 0 bases and 7 bases, with 13 bases remaining between them. The CDR3 totals 15 residues. Germline-derived CDR1 and CDR2 are LGHNA and YNFKEQ.

The chain combines TRBV29-1 with TRBJ1-2; the D is unclear. The CDR3 contains 12 residues. V shed 2 bases and J shed 4 bases, with 8 bases lying between them. Germline V gives CDR1 SQVTM, CDR2 ANQGSEA. This chain's CDR3 is CSVESLPYGYTF. In nucleotides, the CDR3 is TGCAGCGTTGAATCTCTTCCCTATGGCTACACCTTC.

The genes are TRBV2 and TRBJ2-1; 7 positions agree with TRBD1. V trimming: 2 bases; J trimming: 4 bases; junction bases outside the gene matches: 5. CDR3 length equals 15 residues. Germline lookup yields CDR1 SNHLY and CDR2 FYNNEI. Here the CDR3 reads CASSELTGSYNEQFF. CDR3 in DNA: TGTGCCAGCAGTGAACTGACAGGGTCGTACAATGAGCAGTTCTTC.

This clone was detected only once. The chain is built from TRBV5-6 and TRBJ1-5, with D possibly being TRBD1 (6 bases). CDR3 length: 14 residues. Germline V gene lookup returns CDR1 SGHDT and CDR2 YYEEEE. Deletions cut 4 bases from V and 6 bases from J, with 14 bases between. For the CDR3, the DNA is TGTGCCAGCAGCCTACAGGGCTCCCCTCAGCCCCAGCATTTT. This codes for CASSLQGSPQPQHF.

J is TRBJ2-7 and V is TRBV4-1, with D possibly matching TRBD1 (5 bases). The V end lost 6 bases, the J end lost 2 bases, and 14 bases lay between the germline ends. CDR1 and CDR2 (germline): MGHRA, YSYEKL. The CDR3 is made up of 14 amino acids. As DNA, the CDR3 is TGCGCCAGCAGGCCAGGGATAGGTACCTACGAGCAGTACTTC. Translated: CASRPGIGTYEQYF.

This chain links TRBV10-2 with TRBJ2-5; TRBD1 is a possible D gene (5 bases). Trimming removed 4 bases from V and 2 bases from J, with 14 bases in between. The CDR3 has 15 residues. Germline loops: CDR1 WSHSY, CDR2 SAAADI. The CDR3 spells CASSGIETDQETQYF. CDR3 bases: TGCGCCAGCAGTGGGATTGAGACAGATCAAGAGACCCAGTACTTC.

This chain links TRBV15 with TRBJ2-3; the match to TRBD2 covers 11 bases. The junction had 4 bases not matched to a gene; V was cut back by 0 bases and J by 2 bases. The germline V gene has CDR1 LNHNV and CDR2 YYDKDF (reference sequence). The length of the CDR3 is 17 residues. CDR3 nucleotides: TGTGCCACCAGCAGAGATCCGACTAGCGGGACCACAGATACGCAGTATTTT. It codes for CATSRDPTSGTTDTQYF.

The chain links TRBV4-1 to TRBJ2-5; 11 positions match TRBD2. J gave up 2 bases and V 3 bases, and 8 bases lay outside the gene matches. There are 17 residues in the CDR3. Germline CDR1 reads MGHRA; CDR2 reads YSYEKL. CDR3 DNA sequence: TGCGCCAGCAGCCACCCGCTAGCGGGAGGTCCTCAAGAGACCCAGTACTTC. This codes for CASSHPLAGGPQETQYF.

The chain combines TRBV27 with TRBJ2-5; 8 bases align to TRBD2. This CDR3 spans 15 amino acids. The V segment lost 3 bases and the J segment 5 bases; nucleotides outside the gene matches: 8. Germline V gene lookup returns CDR1 MNHEY and CDR2 SMNVEV (reference sequence). DNA for the CDR3: TGTGCCAGCAGTTTGAGTAGCGGGGTAGTTGAGACCCAGTACTTC. The encoded protein is CASSLSSGVVETQYF.

The J gene is TRBJ2-2, the V gene TRBV10-1, with D maybe TRBD2 (5 bases). Germline V lookup: CDR1 WNHNN, CDR2 SYGVQD (reference sequence). This CDR3 has 16 amino acids. Between the trimmed V and J ends, which lost 7 bases and 1 base, there was a span of 16 bases. Here the CDR3 reads CASIGYRGQNTGELFF. The CDR3 region has the DNA TGCGCCAGCATCGGTTATCGGGGTCAGAACACCGGGGAGCTGTTTTTT.

The V gene is TRBV11-2, the J gene TRBJ2-1, with 13 positions matching TRBD2. There are 14 residues in the CDR3. From germline, CDR1 is SGHAT and CDR2 FQNNGV. V lost 1 base to trimming and J lost 12 bases; unmatched junction nucleotides: 3. The CDR3, as DNA: TGTGCCAGCAGCTTAGGGACTAGCGGGAGTGTGCAGTTCTTC. Translated: CASSLGTSGSVQFF.

This clone occurred a few times. The V gene is TRBV7-9, the J gene TRBJ2-1; 11 bases fit TRBD2. The V segment lost 4 bases and the J segment 6 bases; nucleotides outside the gene matches: 5. Germline V gene data show CDR1 as SEHNR and CDR2 as FQNEAQ (reference sequence). This CDR3 has 15 residues. The CDR3 DNA sequence: TGTGCCAGCAGCTACACTAGCGGGGGCCGCAATGAGCAGTTCTTC. Amino acids: CASSYTSGGRNEQFF. Filled out from reference TRBV7-9 and TRBJ2-1, the complete variable domain reads DTGVSQNPRHKITKRGQNVTFRCDPISEHNRLYWYRQTLGQGPEFLTYFQNEAQLEKSRLLSDRFSAERPKGSFSTLEIQRTEQGDSAMYLCASSYTSGGRNEQFFGPGTRLTVL.

CDR3 DNA: TGTGCCAGCAGCTTGACTGTTTTCCAAGAGACCCAGTACTTC. Amino acids: CASSLTVFQETQYF. V and J are TRBV7-8 and TRBJ2-5; D call uncertain. The CDR3 loop spans 14 amino acids. Trimming pared 3 bases from V and 1 base from J, leaving 9 bases between. Germline V gene lookup returns CDR1 SGHVS and CDR2 FQNEAQ.

The count of this clone is one. The chain carries TRBV29-1 and TRBJ1-1; D is ambiguous. V shed 4 bases and J shed 6 bases, with 15 bases lying between them. There are 13 residues in the CDR3. Germline V CDR1 and CDR2: SQVTM, ANQGSEA. CDR3 nucleotides: TGCAGCGTTGTGGTTCCCACGAAGGCTGAAGCTTTCTTT. Encoded protein: CSVVVPTKAEAFF.

V usage is TRBV19 and J usage is TRBJ2-1; TRBD2 matches at 8 bases. V dropped 7 bases and J dropped 4; count of bases not matched to a gene: 9. Looked up from germline, CDR1 is LNHDA and CDR2 is SQIVND (reference sequence). The CDR3 contains 15 residues. This CDR3 is CASTLAGTPYNEQFF. CDR3 DNA sequence: TGTGCCAGTACTTTAGCGGGGACGCCTTACAATGAGCAGTTCTTC.

The CDR3 sequence: CASSSSGAGNTIYF. The CDR3 coding sequence is TGTGCCAGCAGTTCATCCGGGGCTGGAAACACCATATATTTT. The chain has TRBV27 and TRBJ1-3; D gene ambiguous. The CDR3 runs 14 residues. The germline CDR1 and CDR2 sequences are MNHEY and SMNVEV (reference sequence). Trimming took off 4 bases at V and 2 bases at J, with 9 bases between the two ends.

The chain uses TRBV9 and TRBJ2-1; 10 bases line up with TRBD1. The CDR3 extends over 15 amino acids. V shed 3 bases and J 8 bases; nucleotides not matched to a gene: 8. Germline V CDR1 and CDR2: SGDLS, YYNGEE. Here the CDR3 DNA reads TGTGCCAGCAGCGCGGGGGCCGACAGGGGGCATGAGCAGTTCTTC. Translating gives CASSAGADRGHEQFF.

The chain carries TRBV27 and TRBJ2-2, with D perhaps TRBD1 or TRBD2 (6 bases each). Germline values: CDR1 MNHEY, CDR2 SMNVEV (reference sequence). The CDR3 extends over 16 amino acids. V was pared by 8 bases and J by 0 bases, with 16 bases between. The CDR3 DNA reads as TGTGCCAGCGGGTCCCGGGGGCGTTCGAACACCGGGGAGCTGTTTTTT. This gives the protein CASGSRGRSNTGELFF.

This rearrangement joins TRBV29-1 to TRBJ2-7; 11 positions match TRBD2. Germline CDR1 is SQVTM and CDR2 is ANQGSEA. Trimming cost V 0 bases and J 1 base; bases outside gene matches: 2. The CDR3 is 15 amino acids. The CDR3 loop reads CSVEDTSGSSYEQYF. The DNA of the CDR3 is TGCAGCGTTGAAGACACTAGCGGGAGTTCCTACGAGCAGTACTTC.

The V call is TRBV11-2, the J call TRBJ2-3; 7 bases line up with TRBD2. In germline, CDR1 is SGHAT, CDR2 FQNNGV. Trimming cost V 2 bases and J 0 bases; bases outside gene matches: 11. CDR3 length: 18 amino acids. The CDR3 spells CASSLLSSGRSSTDTQYF. CDR3 bases: TGTGCCAGCAGCTTATTATCTAGCGGAAGATCTAGCACAGATACGCAGTATTTT.

This chain connects TRBV13 to TRBJ2-7; 9 nucleotides match TRBD2. The ends lost 5 bases at V and 6 bases at J; junction bases unmatched: 8. The CDR3 spans 14 residues. Germline lookup yields CDR1 PRHDT and CDR2 FYEKMQ (reference sequence). In nucleotides, the CDR3 is TGTGCCAGCAGCCCCGGACTAGCGTTCGTCGAGCAGTACTTC. Translating gives CASSPGLAFVEQYF.

The rearrangement joins TRBV10-3 to TRBJ2-7; either TRBD1 or TRBD2 may supply D (5 bases each). This CDR3 contains 16 residues. The V end lost 0 bases, the J end lost 3 bases, and 15 bases lay between the germline ends. Germline loops: CDR1 ENHRY, CDR2 SYGVKD. This CDR3 is CAISESRGNTNYEQYF. The CDR3 DNA reads as TGTGCCATCAGTGAGTCGAGGGGTAATACAAACTACGAGCAGTACTTC.

Here the CDR3 DNA reads TGCGCCAGCAGCCAAGATCGGACAGGGGGGTCCGGGGCCAACGTCCTGACTTTC. Protein sequence: CASSQDRTGGSGANVLTF. This chain links TRBV4-1 with TRBJ2-6; 10 bases line up with TRBD1. CDR3 length: 18 residues. The junction had 6 bases not matched to a gene; V was cut back by 0 bases and J by 4 bases. The V gene's germline CDR1 is MGHRA and CDR2 YSYEKL.

The V and J genes are TRBV6-5 and TRBJ2-1; no clear D. The CDR3 sequence is 12 residues long. CDR1 and CDR2 (germline): MNHEY, SVGAGI. V was cut by 6 bases and J by 9 bases, with 12 bases left in between. As DNA, the CDR3 is TGTGCCAGCAGCCCGTGGGCAGGTGAGCAGTTCTTC. This translates into CASSPWAGEQFF.

The V gene is TRBV23-1, the J gene TRBJ2-7; TRBD1 matches 8 bases. TRBV23-1 is noted as an ORF with a role that remains uncertain. V lost 3 bases and J lost 6; bases outside the gene matches: 10. There are 15 residues in the CDR3. CDR3 amino acids: CASSQPGQEISEQYF. CDR3 nucleotides: TGCGCCAGCAGTCAGCCGGGACAGGAAATCTCCGAGCAGTACTTC.

This chain connects TRBV7-9 to TRBJ1-5, with 9 bases fitting TRBD1. With V trimmed by 5 bases and J by 5 bases, 13 bases remained unmatched. Per the germline V gene, CDR1 is SEHNR and CDR2 is FQNEAQ (reference sequence). The length of the CDR3 is 17 residues. The CDR3, as DNA: TGTGCCAGCAGCCTCGGACCTACAGGGGGCCCCTATCAGCCCCAGCATTTT. This gives the protein CASSLGPTGGPYQPQHF.

The V call is TRBV11-2, the J call TRBJ2-7; 9 positions agree with TRBD2. This CDR3 is built from 13 residues. Per the germline V gene, CDR1 is SGHAT and CDR2 is FQNNGV. Trimming cost V 4 bases and J 7 bases; bases outside gene matches: 5. CDR3: CASSWGLAGEQYF. Here the CDR3 DNA reads TGTGCCAGCAGCTGGGGACTAGCAGGGGAGCAGTACTTC.

The chain couples TRBV30 to TRBJ2-7; 7 positions agree with TRBD2. J lost 5 bases, V lost 0 bases, and 7 bases had no gene match. CDR3 length: 14 amino acids. CDR1 is GTSNPN, CDR2 SVGIG, per germline (reference sequence). CDR3: CAWSVRGEIHEQYF. The DNA for the CDR3 is TGTGCCTGGAGTGTACGGGGGGAGATCCACGAGCAGTACTTC.

The V gene is TRBV29-1, the J gene TRBJ2-7; no clear D. CDR3 length equals 13 residues. CDR1 and CDR2 (germline): SQVTM, ANQGSEA. The V gene lost 4 bases and the J gene lost 5 bases, with 15 bases spanning the gap. CDR3 in amino acids: CSVGGSLGNEQYF. The CDR3 DNA sequence: TGCAGCGTTGGTGGCTCCCTGGGGAACGAGCAGTACTTC.